These 29 T cell receptor beta chains were sequenced from one sample in a study of cytomegalovirus exposure and HLA in healthy donors. Assay used: immunoSEQ multiplex PCR; TCRdb lists only in-frame clones, some missing. This sample yields 100,000 to 150,000 clones, of which roughly 87% are seen a single time; approximately 1.1% belongs to the top ten. Sequenced sample: PBMCs. The receptors were gathered from a woman aged 18 to 35 in good health and CMV-seronegative.

The chain combines TRBV19 with TRBJ2-3, with TRBD2 identical over 12 bases. This CDR3 has 14 amino acids. Germline loops: CDR1 LNHDA, CDR2 SQIVND (reference sequence). V was clipped by 10 bases and J by 4 bases; unmatched bases: 6. The CDR3 region is CATATSGGADTQYF. For the CDR3, the DNA is TGTGCCACCGCGACTAGCGGGGGTGCAGATACGCAGTATTTT.

The V call is TRBV28, the J call TRBJ2-7; unclear D gene. Germline V gene lookup returns CDR1 MDHEN and CDR2 SYDVKM. The germline V and J ends were trimmed by 7 bases and 2 bases, with 15 bases remaining between them. The CDR3 has 14 amino acids. This CDR3 reads CASTPQLDPYEQYF. CDR3 coding DNA: TGTGCCAGCACCCCCCAGCTAGATCCCTACGAGCAGTACTTC.

The J gene is TRBJ2-7, the V gene TRBV19; a possible D gene is TRBD1 (5 bases). The CDR3 sequence is 13 residues long. The V end lost 9 bases, the J end lost 2 bases, and 14 bases lay between the germline ends. CDR1 is LNHDA, CDR2 SQIVND, per germline (reference sequence). CDR3 residues: CASSGPPTYEQYF. The CDR3 DNA sequence: TGTGCCAGCTCAGGGCCTCCTACCTACGAGCAGTACTTC. The entire variable domain, with the rest obtained from reference TRBV19 and TRBJ2-7, is as follows: DGGITQSPKYLFRKEGQNVTLSCEQNLNHDAMYWYRQDPGQGLRLIYYSQIVNDFQKGDIAEGYSVSREKKESFPLTVTSAQKNPTAFYLCASSGPPTYEQYFGPGTRLTVT.

This clone occurred once. The V call is TRBV30, the J call TRBJ2-3, with TRBD2 matching 8 bases. The CDR3 spans 16 residues. Per germline, CDR1 GTSNPN and CDR2 SVGIG (reference sequence). V lost 1 base to trimming and J lost 0 bases; unmatched junction nucleotides: 6. CDR3 protein: CAWSGSGDASTDTQYF. The CDR3, as DNA: TGTGCCTGGAGTGGTAGCGGGGACGCTAGCACAGATACGCAGTATTTT.

V gene TRBV7-9 combines with J gene TRBJ2-3, with TRBD2 as a possible D gene (6 bases). This CDR3 has 15 amino acids. The V end was cut by 2 bases, the J end by 5 bases, with 14 bases between. Germline CDR1 reads SEHNR; CDR2 reads FQNEAQ (reference sequence). As DNA, the CDR3 is TGTGCCAGCAGCTTAATACGGGGGAGTCGAGATACGCAGTATTTT. The encoded protein is CASSLIRGSRDTQYF.

The chain employs TRBV30 and TRBJ1-5; TRBD1 matches at 7 bases. This CDR3 has 14 amino acids. Germline lookup yields CDR1 GTSNPN and CDR2 SVGIG (reference sequence). With V trimmed by 5 bases and J by 6 bases, 10 bases remained unmatched. CDR3 DNA sequence: TGTGCCTGGTCGACAGGGCTTCCGTTTCAGCCCCAGCATTTT. Its protein is CAWSTGLPFQPQHF.

The chain couples TRBV4-3 to TRBJ2-1; tentative D call: TRBD1 (5 bases). The CDR3 extends over 15 amino acids. Trimming stripped 2 bases from V and 3 bases from J, with 11 bases between. The V gene's germline CDR1 is LGHNA and CDR2 YSLEER. Written as DNA, the CDR3 is TGCGCCAGCAGCCAATCCGCTAGGGGCTACAATGAGCAGTTCTTC. This encodes CASSQSARGYNEQFF.

This chain links TRBV7-2 with TRBJ1-2; 7 nucleotides agree with TRBD1. The CDR3 is made up of 13 amino acids. The V gene's germline CDR1 is SGHTA and CDR2 FQGNSA. V shed 6 bases, J shed 3 bases, and the junction held 4 bases outside the gene matches. The CDR3 reads CASRTQGYYGYTF. In nucleotides, the CDR3 is TGTGCCAGCAGGACACAGGGGTACTATGGCTACACCTTC. Together with reference TRBV7-2 and TRBJ1-2, the CDR3 gives the full variable domain: GAGVSQSPSNKVTEKGKDVELRCDPISGHTALYWYRQSLGQGLEFLIYFQGNSAPDKSGLPSDRFSAERTGGSVSTLTIQRTQQEDSAVYLCASRTQGYYGYTFGSGTRLTVV.

The genes are TRBV4-3 and TRBJ2-7, with 9 bases lining up with TRBD2. This CDR3 has 16 residues. The germline V gene encodes CDR1 LGHNA and CDR2 YSLEER. The junction had 5 bases not matched to a gene; V was cut back by 0 bases and J by 2 bases. CDR3 residues: CASSQDGREGPYEQYF. CDR3 in DNA: TGCGCCAGCAGCCAAGACGGGCGGGAGGGCCCCTACGAGCAGTACTTC.

V usage is TRBV30 and J usage is TRBJ1-3, with D tentatively TRBD1 (5 bases). The CDR3 extends over 13 amino acids. Germline V gene lookup returns CDR1 GTSNPN and CDR2 SVGIG (reference sequence). The ends were cut back, 5 bases at V and 3 bases at J, with 11 bases in the middle. The CDR3 bases are TGTGCCTGGGTGGGACTTTATGGAAACACCATATATTTT. Translated: CAWVGLYGNTIYF.

This sequence joins TRBV28 and TRBJ2-7; possible D gene TRBD1, 6 bases. CDR3 size: 15 residues. V lost 6 bases and J lost 3, with 18 bases in between. Per germline, CDR1 MDHEN and CDR2 SYDVKM. The CDR3: CASSPTGKSLYEQYV. CDR3 nucleotides: TGTGCCAGCAGCCCAACAGGGAAGTCACTCTACGAGCAGTACGTC.

This clone was observed a handful of times. The genes are TRBV9 and TRBJ1-6; 9 nucleotides line up with TRBD1. Per germline, CDR1 SGDLS and CDR2 YYNGEE. The CDR3 is 15 residues long. After removal of 0 bases from V and 6 bases from J, the junction contained 1 base not matched to a gene. The CDR3 DNA is TGTGCCAGCAGCGTAGGGGGACAGGGTAATTCACCCCTCCACTTT. This codes for CASSVGGQGNSPLHF.

V and J are TRBV5-1 and TRBJ1-2, with 10 positions matching TRBD1. The CDR3 sequence is 17 residues long. The junction had 11 bases not matched to a gene; V was cut back by 4 bases and J by 2 bases. CDR1 is SGHRS, CDR2 YFSETQ, per germline. CDR3 sequence reads: CASSDNRDRGFNYGYTF. CDR3 bases: TGCGCCAGCAGCGATAACCGGGACAGGGGTTTCAACTATGGCTACACCTTC.

The chain combines TRBV5-1 with TRBJ2-3; a weak D match, TRBD2 (6 bases). Germline V CDR1 and CDR2: SGHRS, YFSETQ. The CDR3 loop spans 17 amino acids. V was shortened by 0 bases and J by 1 base, with 15 bases between the two germline ends. The CDR3 here is CASSLAGVSGGTDTQYF. The CDR3 coding sequence is TGCGCCAGCAGCTTGGCCGGGGTTAGCGGAGGCACAGATACGCAGTATTTT. The complete variable domain, with remaining parts taken from reference TRBV5-1 and TRBJ2-3, reads KAGVTQTPRYLIKTRGQQVTLSCSPISGHRSVSWYQQTPGQGLQFLFEYFSETQRNKGNFPGRFSGRQFSNSRSEMNVSTLELGDSALYLCASSLAGVSGGTDTQYFGPGTRLTVL.

The V call is TRBV2, the J call TRBJ1-1; no definite D call. V lost 3 bases, J lost 0 bases, and 8 bases lay in between. The CDR3 contains 14 residues. Germline loops: CDR1 SNHLY, CDR2 FYNNEI. CDR3 amino acids: CASSDPDMNTEAFF. CDR3 sequence (DNA): TGTGCCAGCAGTGATCCAGACATGAACACTGAAGCTTTCTTT.

This chain connects TRBV7-6 to TRBJ2-3, with 13 bases lining up with TRBD2. The germline V gene has CDR1 SGHVS and CDR2 FNYEAQ. V dropped 5 bases and J dropped 5; count of bases not matched to a gene: 10. This CDR3 is 17 amino acids long. The CDR3 bases are TGTGCCAGCAGCCGGCAGACTAGCGGGGGGCCTGGAGATACGCAGTATTTT. Translation gives CASSRQTSGGPGDTQYF.

The chain combines TRBV4-2 with TRBJ2-1; D gene unclear. The CDR3 has 11 amino acids. Germline CDR1 reads LGHNA; CDR2 reads YNFKEQ. V was cut by 1 base and J by 10 bases, with 5 bases left in between. CDR3 residues: CASSQGREQFF. CDR3 nucleotide sequence: TGTGCCAGCAGCCAAGGTCGGGAGCAGTTCTTC.

V usage is TRBV5-6 and J usage is TRBJ1-2, with 7 bases fitting TRBD1. The germline V gene has CDR1 SGHDT and CDR2 YYEEEE. The CDR3 is made up of 13 amino acids. J was trimmed by 6 bases and V by 0 bases; bases with no gene match: 2. CDR3 in DNA: TGTGCCAGCAGCTTGGGACAGGGTGATGGCTACACCTTC. Its protein is CASSLGQGDGYTF.

The V gene is TRBV5-5, the J gene TRBJ1-1; 7 bases agree with TRBD1. Germline-derived CDR1 and CDR2 are SGHKS and YYEKEE (reference sequence). Trimming at V came to 4 bases and at J to 1 base, leaving 1 base not matched to a gene. This CDR3 region has 13 residues. CDR3 DNA: TGTGCCAGCAGCGCAGGGGGGAACACTGAAGCTTTCTTT. As protein: CASSAGGNTEAFF.

This clone is a singleton in its sample. The chain has TRBV2 and TRBJ1-6; a possible D gene is TRBD1 (6 bases). Germline-derived CDR1 and CDR2 are SNHLY and FYNNEI. V was shortened by 5 bases and J by 5 bases, with 13 bases between the two germline ends. The CDR3 is 15 amino acids. The CDR3, as DNA: TGTGCCAGCAGTATGGACAGCACAGATAATTCACCCCTCCACTTT. Its protein is CASSMDSTDNSPLHF.

V usage is TRBV7-9 and J usage is TRBJ2-3, with 14 nucleotides matching TRBD2. This CDR3 contains 15 residues. Germline V gene lookup returns CDR1 SEHNR and CDR2 FQNEAQ (reference sequence). The V and J ends lost 5 bases and 5 bases, in that order; junction bases with no gene match: 3. DNA for the CDR3: TGTGCCAGCAGCATGGGGACTAGCGGGGGAGATACGCAGTATTTT. Its translation: CASSMGTSGGDTQYF.

V and J are TRBV6-5 and TRBJ1-2, with TRBD1 matching over 10 bases. Germline CDR1 is MNHEY and CDR2 is SVGAGI. The J segment lost 7 bases and the V segment lost 6 bases, leaving 11 bases of the junction unmatched. CDR3 length equals 15 residues. For the CDR3, the DNA is TGTGCCAGCAGCACGAATCGGGACAGGGGTTCTGGCTACACCTTC. Amino acids: CASSTNRDRGSGYTF.

Here the CDR3 DNA reads TGTGCCAGCAGCGGCGGCTACAATGAGCAGTTCTTC. Translation gives CASSGGYNEQFF. The chain carries TRBV6-5 and TRBJ2-1, with no clear D. There are 12 residues in the CDR3. Germline CDR1 is MNHEY and CDR2 is SVGAGI. V was clipped by 6 bases and J by 3 bases, with 6 bases between them.

This chain uses TRBV5-6 with TRBJ2-5; unclear D gene. The V and J ends lost 1 base and 1 base respectively, with 5 bases between them. Germline V gene lookup returns CDR1 SGHDT and CDR2 YYEEEE. The length of the CDR3 is 13 residues. CDR3 region: CASSLTSQETQYF. The CDR3 nucleotides read TGTGCCAGCAGCTTGACCAGCCAAGAGACCCAGTACTTC. The full variable domain, rest sourced from reference TRBV5-6 and TRBJ2-5, is DAGVTQSPTHLIKTRGQQVTLRCSPKSGHDTVSWYQQALGQGPQFIFQYYEEEERQRGNFPDRFSGHQFPNYSSELNVNALLLGDSALYLCASSLTSQETQYFGPGTRLLVL.

This chain joins TRBV7-2 and TRBJ1-1; tentative D call: TRBD1 (5 bases). Germline CDR1 is SGHTA and CDR2 is FQGNSA. Trimming cost V 4 bases and J 4 bases, with 7 bases left between them. The length of the CDR3 is 12 residues. This CDR3 reads CASSSDSTEAFF. The CDR3 DNA follows: TGTGCCAGCAGCTCTGACAGCACTGAAGCTTTCTTT.

J is TRBJ2-3 and V is TRBV27, with 9 positions matching TRBD2. V dropped 6 bases and J dropped 4; count of bases not matched to a gene: 11. The CDR3 is 16 residues long. Germline values: CDR1 MNHEY, CDR2 SMNVEV (reference sequence). CDR3 sequence reads: CASRQRGGGGSDTQYF. The CDR3 bases are TGTGCCAGCAGACAACGCGGGGGGGGAGGGTCAGATACGCAGTATTTT.

The chain recombines TRBV28 with TRBJ2-7; D possibly corresponds to TRBD2 (6 bases). The CDR3 has 14 amino acids. Trimming pared 2 bases from V and 4 bases from J, leaving 12 bases between. The germline V gene encodes CDR1 MDHEN and CDR2 SYDVKM. The CDR3, as DNA: TGTGCCAGCAGTTTAATGGGGGGAGCGTACGAGCAGTACTTC. It is translated as CASSLMGGAYEQYF.

The chain couples TRBV2 to TRBJ1-5, with TRBD1 identical over 7 bases. The ends lost 6 bases at V and 6 bases at J; junction bases unmatched: 8. Germline V gene data show CDR1 as SNHLY and CDR2 as FYNNEI. There are 14 residues in the CDR3. The CDR3 nucleotides read TGTGCCAGCAGCGGACAGGTGGGGGGTCAGCCCCAGCATTTT. This gives the protein CASSGQVGGQPQHF.

The V call is TRBV27, the J call TRBJ2-2, with D tentatively TRBD1 (5 bases). Germline CDR1 is MNHEY and CDR2 is SMNVEV (reference sequence). The CDR3 is 13 residues long. Trimming took off 4 bases at V and 6 bases at J, with 9 bases between the two ends. Written as DNA, the CDR3 is TGTGCCAGCAGTTCCAGGGTGGCCGGGGAGCTGTTTTTT. Its protein product is CASSSRVAGELFF.